The sequence of this T cell receptor beta chain was determined in a study of glioma-infiltrating T cells after dendritic cell vaccination. Overall study context: Dendritic cell vaccination trial patients had either newly diagnosed or recurrent glioblastoma. At biweekly intervals, patients got three intradermal dendritic cell vaccine injections. Autologous tumor lysate-pulsed dendritic cell vaccination was given between about 2002 and 2013.

This CDR3 is 16 amino acids long. Germline V gene sequence: CDR1 SGHDN, CDR2 FVKESK. The ends were cut back, 0 bases at V and 5 bases at J, with 15 bases in the middle. Only patients with spare fresh-frozen tumor and over two years of follow-up were included. Only in-frame clones appear in the TCRdb table, and some are missing; sequencing was by immunoSEQ multiplex PCR. The table lists approximately 64,000 clones, 82% of them singletons, with over 8.5% in the top ten. This clone was found a few times. This sequence joins TRBV14 and TRBJ2-3; tentatively, D is TRBD2 (5 bases). The TCR originated in a human donor with glioblastoma. The sample was blood, taken before dendritic cell vaccination. CDR3 nucleotide sequence: TGTGCCAGCAGCCAAGATATCCTAGCTGGGGTAGATACGCAGTATTTT. This gives the protein CASSQDILAGVDTQYF.